The 12 T cell receptor beta chains given below trace back to one sample, sequenced in a study of HIV-infected patients and healthy controls (dated by TCRdb to the mid-2010s). The library was made by 5' RACE. Instrument used: Illumina MiSeq. Using SuperScript III with primers targeting the alpha and beta constant regions, 500 ng of RNA was reverse transcribed. Separate libraries for the alpha and beta chains were generated through chain-specific third strand synthesis that incorporated multiplexing indices. TCRdb ran its own pipeline on the public reads, namely fastp trimming at Q25 and MiXCR clone calling, and kept in-frame beta chains. Each CDR3 protein appears once, grouped with its most common genes and DNA. This sample holds about 7,600 distinct CDR3 sequences; 9% to 10% were observed only once. About 20% of the sample comes from the top ten. Since whole blood was used without any cell fractionation, the repertoire reflected all peripheral T cells in unsorted form.

The material sequenced was blood, taken before antiretroviral therapy. All receptors derive from an adult with HIV infection.

This clonotype was counted many times. The chain carries TRBV27 and TRBJ2-7, with TRBD1 matching over 7 bases. The CDR3 has 13 residues. V dropped 3 bases and J dropped 5; count of bases not matched to a gene: 4. Germline lookup yields CDR1 MNHEY and CDR2 SMNVEV (reference sequence). Written as DNA, the CDR3 is TGTGCCAGCAGTTTGACAGGGACCCACGAGCAGTACTTC. This encodes CASSLTGTHEQYF.

V usage is TRBV12-3 or TRBV12-4 and J usage is TRBJ1-1, with D maybe TRBD1 (5 bases). V lost 4 bases, J lost 13 bases, and 10 bases lay in between. CDR3 size: 10 residues. CDR3: CASSWGTVFF. The CDR3 DNA sequence: TGTGCCAGCAGTTGGGGGACGGTTTTCTTT.

The J gene is TRBJ2-3, the V gene TRBV5-6; D is perhaps TRBD1 or TRBD2 (7 bases each). The germline V gene has CDR1 SGHDT and CDR2 YYEEEE. Trimming took 3 bases from V and 4 from J, leaving 15 bases between them. The CDR3 has 15 residues. The CDR3 DNA follows: TGTGCCAGCAGCTCTCAGGGGGGGGCAGCAGATACGCAGTATTTT. Protein: CASSSQGGAADTQYF.

The sample holds many counts of this clonotype. The rearrangement joins TRBV6-6 to TRBJ2-7; 7 bases match TRBD1. The CDR3 runs 13 residues. Losses at the gene ends were 6 bases for V and 1 base for J; bases not matched to a gene: 3. Per the germline V gene, CDR1 is MNHNY and CDR2 is SVGAGI (reference sequence). The CDR3 DNA reads as TGTGCCAGCAGCCGGGACAGATCCTACGAGCAGTACTTC. It translates to CASSRDRSYEQYF.

This clonotype was detected many times. This sequence joins TRBV4-2 and TRBJ2-3, with a weak D call TRBD2 (5 bases). This CDR3 has 15 amino acids. Germline CDR1 LGHNA, CDR2 YNFKEQ. Trimming pared 1 base from V and 3 bases from J, leaving 11 bases between. Written as DNA, the CDR3 is TGTGCCAGCAGCCAAGGAGGCGGGTCGACAGATACGCAGTATTTT. Its protein product is CASSQGGGSTDTQYF.

This clonotype has more than one count but fewer than ten. The chain uses TRBV7-9 and TRBJ2-7; D is undetermined. The V gene lost 4 bases and the J gene lost 1 base, with 20 bases spanning the gap. The CDR3 has 17 residues. Germline loops: CDR1 SEHNR, CDR2 FQNEAQ (reference sequence). CDR3 nucleotides: TGTGCCAGCAGCTCAGCGAGCGCCCGCGTGGGGTCCTACGAGCAGTACTTC. It translates to CASSSASARVGSYEQYF. The full variable domain, completed using reference TRBV7-9 and TRBJ2-7, is DTGVSQNPRHKITKRGQNVTFRCDPISEHNRLYWYRQTLGQGPEFLTYFQNEAQLEKSRLLSDRFSAERPKGSFSTLEIQRTEQGDSAMYLCASSSASARVGSYEQYFGPGTRLTVT.

This clonotype was detected many times. The chain couples TRBV27 to TRBJ1-2; tentatively, D is TRBD1 (6 bases). Per germline, CDR1 MNHEY and CDR2 SMNVEV (reference sequence). CDR3 length equals 15 residues. Trimming took 0 bases from V and 5 from J, leaving 13 bases between them. The CDR3 DNA sequence: TGTGCCAGCAGTTTATCGATCGGCAGGGGTTATGGCTACACCTTC. It specifies CASSLSIGRGYGYTF.

At least ten counts were recorded for this clonotype. V is TRBV7-9 and J is TRBJ2-3; TRBD2 agrees at 12 bases. The V and J ends lost 4 bases and 6 bases, in that order; junction bases with no gene match: 11. Germline values: CDR1 SEHNR, CDR2 FQNEAQ (reference sequence). The CDR3 has 17 amino acids. Here the CDR3 reads CASSSTGPTSGSDTQYF. DNA of the CDR3: TGTGCCAGCAGCTCTACGGGCCCGACTAGCGGGAGTGATACGCAGTATTTT.

This clonotype appeared many times. V usage is TRBV30 and J usage is TRBJ2-5; D ambiguous. The CDR3 contains 13 residues. Germline V gives CDR1 GTSNPN, CDR2 SVGIG (reference sequence). Deletions cut 4 bases from V and 2 bases from J, with 11 bases between. This chain's CDR3 is CAWNLNTQETQYF. CDR3 bases: TGTGCCTGGAACTTAAACACTCAAGAGACCCAGTACTTC.

This clonotype appeared many times. V gene TRBV19 combines with J gene TRBJ1-5; tentative D call: TRBD1 (6 bases). Germline V gives CDR1 LNHDA, CDR2 SQIVND (reference sequence). The CDR3 contains 14 residues. V shed 8 bases and J shed 3 bases, with 14 bases lying between them. CDR3 sequence reads: CASRPDRPNQPQHF. CDR3 sequence (DNA): TGTGCCAGTCGACCGGACAGACCCAATCAGCCCCAGCATTTT.

This clonotype was recorded at least ten times. The CDR3 sequence: CASSLWGGSNEKLFF. DNA for the CDR3: TGCGCCAGCAGCTTGTGGGGGGGATCTAATGAAAAACTGTTTTTT. The chain uses TRBV5-1 and TRBJ1-4; weak D call: TRBD1 (5 bases). Germline values: CDR1 SGHRS, CDR2 YFSETQ. V lost 1 base to trimming and J lost 3 bases, with 10 bases between them. CDR3 size: 15 residues.

This clonotype was counted many times. The rearrangement joins TRBV2 to TRBJ1-6; 10 positions match TRBD1. Losses at the gene ends were 7 bases for V and 7 bases for J; bases not matched to a gene: 1. This CDR3 comprises 13 residues. CDR1 is SNHLY and CDR2 is FYNNEI in the germline V gene. The CDR3 DNA sequence: TGTGCCAGCAAGGGACAGGGGAATTCACCCCTCCACTTT. It specifies CASKGQGNSPLHF. Supplemented by reference TRBV2 and TRBJ1-6, the full variable domain reads EPEVTQTPSHQVTQMGQEVILRCVPISNHLYFYWYRQILGQKVEFLVSFYNNEISEKSEIFDDQFSVERPDGSNFTLKIRSTKLEDSAMYFCASKGQGNSPLHFGNGTRLTVT.